This TCR beta chain was obtained from a study of blood T cell repertoires in COVID-19. This table comes from immunoSEQ multiplex PCR, and its TCRdb copy is limited to in-frame clones, with some not included. The table has fewer than 450,000 clones, around 90% seen once; the top ten hold 2% to 2.5%. The germline gives CDR1 MNHEY, CDR2 SMNVEV (reference sequence). The CDR3 contains 14 residues. V trimming: 5 bases; J trimming: 2 bases; junction bases outside the gene matches: 6. Sequencing was done on a sample of PBMCs or T cells enriched from blood (not recorded which). The chain employs TRBV27 and TRBJ2-7, with 7 bases lining up with TRBD1. The TCR sequence derives from a woman aged 40-49 years with acute COVID-19. CDR3 loop: CASSRQGRTYEQYF. CDR3 nucleotides: TGTGCCAGCAGTCGACAGGGCCGTACCTACGAGCAGTACTTC.